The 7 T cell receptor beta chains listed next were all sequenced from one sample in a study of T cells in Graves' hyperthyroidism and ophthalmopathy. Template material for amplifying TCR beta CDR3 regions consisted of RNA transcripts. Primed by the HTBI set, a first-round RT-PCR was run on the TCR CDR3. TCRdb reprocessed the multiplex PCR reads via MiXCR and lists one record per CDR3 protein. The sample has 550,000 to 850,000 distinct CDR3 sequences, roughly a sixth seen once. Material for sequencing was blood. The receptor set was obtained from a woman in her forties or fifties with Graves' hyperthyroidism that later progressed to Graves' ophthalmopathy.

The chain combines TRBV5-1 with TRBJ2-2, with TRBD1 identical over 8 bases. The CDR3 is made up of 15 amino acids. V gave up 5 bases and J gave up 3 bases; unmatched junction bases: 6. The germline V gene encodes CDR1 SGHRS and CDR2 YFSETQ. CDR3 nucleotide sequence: TGCGCCAGCAGTCTTTCGACAGGGGACACCGGGGAGCTGTTTTTT. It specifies CASSLSTGDTGELFF.

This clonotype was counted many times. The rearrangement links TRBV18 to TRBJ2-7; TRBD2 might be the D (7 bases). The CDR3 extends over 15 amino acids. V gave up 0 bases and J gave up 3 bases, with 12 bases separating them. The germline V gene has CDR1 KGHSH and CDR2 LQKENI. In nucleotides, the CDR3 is TGTGCCAGCTCACCACCCCCAGGGGACTACTACGAGCAGTACTTC. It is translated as CASSPPPGDYYEQYF.

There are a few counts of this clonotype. The CDR3 loop reads CASSYGAYGYTF. Here the CDR3 DNA reads TGTGCCAGCAGCTACGGGGCCTATGGCTACACCTTC. The chain carries TRBV11-2 and TRBJ1-2; TRBD1 might be the D (5 bases). This CDR3 comprises 12 residues. Trimming cost V 4 bases and J 4 bases, with 7 bases left between them. Germline V gene sequence: CDR1 SGHAT, CDR2 FQNNGV.

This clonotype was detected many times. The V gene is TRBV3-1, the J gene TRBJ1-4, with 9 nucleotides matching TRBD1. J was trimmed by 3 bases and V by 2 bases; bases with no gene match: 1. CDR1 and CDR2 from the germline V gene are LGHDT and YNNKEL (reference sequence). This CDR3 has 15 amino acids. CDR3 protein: CASSQTGGPNEKLFF. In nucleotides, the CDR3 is TGTGCCAGCAGCCAAACAGGGGGCCCTAATGAAAAACTGTTTTTT. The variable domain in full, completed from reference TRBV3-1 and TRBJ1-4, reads DTAVSQTPKYLVTQMGNDKSIKCEQNLGHDTMYWYKQDSKKFLKIMFSYNNKELIINETVPNRFSPKSPDKAHLNLHINSLELGDSAVYFCASSQTGGPNEKLFFGSGTQLSVL.

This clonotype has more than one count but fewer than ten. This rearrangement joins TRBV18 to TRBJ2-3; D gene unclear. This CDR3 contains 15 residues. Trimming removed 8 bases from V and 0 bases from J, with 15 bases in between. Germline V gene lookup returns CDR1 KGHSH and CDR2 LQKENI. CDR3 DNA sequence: TGTGCCAGCAGCGTAGATGGAGAGAGCACAGATACGCAGTATTTT. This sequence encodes CASSVDGESTDTQYF.

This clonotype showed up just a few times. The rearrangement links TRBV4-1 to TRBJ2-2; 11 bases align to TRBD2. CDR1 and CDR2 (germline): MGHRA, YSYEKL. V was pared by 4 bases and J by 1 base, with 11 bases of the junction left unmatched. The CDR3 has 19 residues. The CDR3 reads CASSPKGLAADVNTGELFF. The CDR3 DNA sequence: TGCGCCAGCAGCCCTAAGGGACTAGCGGCGGATGTGAACACCGGGGAGCTGTTTTTT.

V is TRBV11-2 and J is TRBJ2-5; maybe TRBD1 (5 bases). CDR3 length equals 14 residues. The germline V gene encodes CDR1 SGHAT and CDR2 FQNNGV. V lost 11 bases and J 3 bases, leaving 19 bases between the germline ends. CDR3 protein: CARIREFGEETQYF. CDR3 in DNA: TGTGCCCGGATCAGGGAATTTGGGGAAGAGACCCAGTACTTC. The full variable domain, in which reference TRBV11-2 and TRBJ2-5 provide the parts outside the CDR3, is EAGVAQSPRYKIIEKRQSVAFWCNPISGHATLYWYQQILGQGPKLLIQFQNNGVVDDSQLPKDRFSAERLKGVDSTLKIQPAKLEDSAVYLCARIREFGEETQYFGPGTRLLVL.